This T cell receptor (beta chain) originates from a study of metastatic and nonmetastatic thyroid tumors. As for the study in general: Repertoires from blood and tumor or nodule tissue of malignant and benign thyroid patients were compared.

As for this clone: A much larger clone differs by one base, so this may be a read error.

TCRdb recomputed clones from the PCR reads via MiXCR. The sample includes more than 15,000 clones, under 35% of them seen just once. All patients were treatment-naive before thyroid surgery. Sequences were obtained from blood. The sequence derives from a female donor with papillary thyroid cancer or a benign thyroid nodule (not recorded which). Some clones in this sample may be carry-over from other donors' samples.

CDR3 DNA sequence: TGTGCCGGCACCCCAGAGGGATTT. Protein sequence: CAGTPEGF. The chain combines TRBV6-2 or TRBV6-3 with TRBJ2-3, with D tentatively TRBD2 (5 bases). The CDR3 has 8 amino acids. Germline lookup yields CDR1 MNHEY and CDR2 SVGEGT.